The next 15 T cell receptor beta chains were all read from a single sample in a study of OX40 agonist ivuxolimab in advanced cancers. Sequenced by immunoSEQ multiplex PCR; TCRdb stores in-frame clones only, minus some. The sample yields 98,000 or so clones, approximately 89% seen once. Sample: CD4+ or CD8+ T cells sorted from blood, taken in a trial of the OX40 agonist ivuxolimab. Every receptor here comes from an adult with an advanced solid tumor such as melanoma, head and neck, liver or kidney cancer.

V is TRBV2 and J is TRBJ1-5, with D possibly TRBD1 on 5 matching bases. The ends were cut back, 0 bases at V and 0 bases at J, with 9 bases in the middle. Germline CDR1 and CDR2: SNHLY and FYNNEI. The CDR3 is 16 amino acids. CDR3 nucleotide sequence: TGTGCCAGCAGTGAAGCCGGGGGTTATAGCAATCAGCCCCAGCATTTT. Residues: CASSEAGGYSNQPQHF.

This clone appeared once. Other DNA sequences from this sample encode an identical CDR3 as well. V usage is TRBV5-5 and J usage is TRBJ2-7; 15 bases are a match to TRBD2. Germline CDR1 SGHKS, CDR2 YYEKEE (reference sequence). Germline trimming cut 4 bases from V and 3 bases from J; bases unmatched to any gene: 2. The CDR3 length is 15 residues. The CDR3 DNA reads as TGTGCCAGCAGCCTGGGACTAGCGGGAGGCTACGAGCAGTACTTC. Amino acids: CASSLGLAGGYEQYF.

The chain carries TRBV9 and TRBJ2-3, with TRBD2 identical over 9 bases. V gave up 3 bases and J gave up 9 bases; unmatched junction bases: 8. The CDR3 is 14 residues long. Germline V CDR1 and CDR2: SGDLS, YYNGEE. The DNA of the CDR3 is TGTGCCAGCAGCGCCTTAGCGGGAGTAGACACGCAGTATTTT. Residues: CASSALAGVDTQYF.

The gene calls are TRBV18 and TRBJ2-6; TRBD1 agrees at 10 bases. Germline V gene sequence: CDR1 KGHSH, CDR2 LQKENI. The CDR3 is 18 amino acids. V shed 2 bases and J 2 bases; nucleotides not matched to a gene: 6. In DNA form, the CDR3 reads TGTGCCAGCTCACCAAAGTCAGGACAGGGGGCTGGGGCCAACGTCCTGACTTTC. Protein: CASSPKSGQGAGANVLTF.

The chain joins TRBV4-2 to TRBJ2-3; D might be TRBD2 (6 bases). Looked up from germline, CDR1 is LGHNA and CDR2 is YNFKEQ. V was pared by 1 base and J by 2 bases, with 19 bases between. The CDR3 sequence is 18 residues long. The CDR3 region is CASSQALTPGLLTDTQYF. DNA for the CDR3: TGTGCCAGCAGCCAAGCTCTCACCCCGGGACTTCTCACAGATACGCAGTATTTT.

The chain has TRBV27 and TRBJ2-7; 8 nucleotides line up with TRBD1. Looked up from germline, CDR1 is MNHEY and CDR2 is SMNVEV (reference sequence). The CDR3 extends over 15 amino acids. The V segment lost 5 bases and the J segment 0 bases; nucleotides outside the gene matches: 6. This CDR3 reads CASSTRGPSSYEQYF. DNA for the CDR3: TGTGCCAGCAGTACCAGGGGGCCGAGCTCCTACGAGCAGTACTTC.

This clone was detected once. CDR3 sequence reads: CASSLMENPMMRRDIQYF. The CDR3 DNA sequence: TGTGCCAGCAGCTTGATGGAAAACCCCATGATGCGACGGGACATTCAGTACTTC. This chain joins TRBV5-4 and TRBJ2-4, with D hard to call. Trimming left V 1 base short and J 8 bases short, with 25 bases between. There are 18 residues in the CDR3. The V gene's germline CDR1 is SGHNT and CDR2 YYREEE (reference sequence).

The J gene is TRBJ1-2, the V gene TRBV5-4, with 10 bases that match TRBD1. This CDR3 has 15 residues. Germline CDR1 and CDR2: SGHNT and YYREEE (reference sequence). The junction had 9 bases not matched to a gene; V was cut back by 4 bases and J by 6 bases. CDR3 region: CASSRGPGTGDGYTF. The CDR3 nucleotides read TGTGCCAGCAGCAGGGGTCCCGGGACAGGGGATGGCTACACCTTC.

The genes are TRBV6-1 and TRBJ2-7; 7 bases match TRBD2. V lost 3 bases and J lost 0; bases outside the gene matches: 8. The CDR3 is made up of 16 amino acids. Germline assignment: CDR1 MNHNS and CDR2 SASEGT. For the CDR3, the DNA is TGTGCCAGCAGTGAGCGGGGGAAGGCAAGCTCCTACGAGCAGTACTTC. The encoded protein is CASSERGKASSYEQYF.

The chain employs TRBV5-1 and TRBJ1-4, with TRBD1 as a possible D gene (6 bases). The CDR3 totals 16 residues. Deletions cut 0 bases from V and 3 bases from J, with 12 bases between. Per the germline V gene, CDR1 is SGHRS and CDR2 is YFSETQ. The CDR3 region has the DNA TGCGCCAGCAGCTTGGCACAGGGTCCCCCTAATGAAAAACTGTTTTTT. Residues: CASSLAQGPPNEKLFF.

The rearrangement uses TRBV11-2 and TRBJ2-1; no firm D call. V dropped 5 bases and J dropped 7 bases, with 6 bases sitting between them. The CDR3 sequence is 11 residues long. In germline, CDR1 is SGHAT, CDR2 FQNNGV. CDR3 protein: CASSQGNEQFF. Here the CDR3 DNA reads TGTGCCAGCAGCCAAGGGAATGAGCAGTTCTTC. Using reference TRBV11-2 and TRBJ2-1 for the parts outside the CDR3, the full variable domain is EAGVAQSPRYKIIEKRQSVAFWCNPISGHATLYWYQQILGQGPKLLIQFQNNGVVDDSQLPKDRFSAERLKGVDSTLKIQPAKLEDSAVYLCASSQGNEQFFGPGTRLTVL.

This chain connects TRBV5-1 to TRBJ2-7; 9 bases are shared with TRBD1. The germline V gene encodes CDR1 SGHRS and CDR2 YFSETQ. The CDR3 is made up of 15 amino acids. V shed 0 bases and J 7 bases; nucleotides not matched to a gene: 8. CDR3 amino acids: CASSLGGQGSREQYF. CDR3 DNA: TGCGCCAGCAGCTTGGGGGGACAGGGTTCGAGAGAGCAGTACTTC.

The CDR3 here is CASSVRLVTDTQYF. CDR3 DNA sequence: TGTGCCAGCAGCGTACGACTAGTTACAGATACGCAGTATTTT. J is TRBJ2-3 and V is TRBV9; D is possibly TRBD2 (6 bases). This CDR3 region has 14 residues. V lost 1 base and J 3 bases, leaving 9 bases between the germline ends. Germline assignment: CDR1 SGDLS and CDR2 YYNGEE. The full variable domain, completed using reference TRBV9 and TRBJ2-3, is DSGVTQTPKHLITATGQRVTLRCSPRSGDLSVYWYQQSLDQGLQFLIQYYNGEERAKGNILERFSAQQFPDLHSELNLSSLELGDSALYFCASSVRLVTDTQYFGPGTRLTVL.

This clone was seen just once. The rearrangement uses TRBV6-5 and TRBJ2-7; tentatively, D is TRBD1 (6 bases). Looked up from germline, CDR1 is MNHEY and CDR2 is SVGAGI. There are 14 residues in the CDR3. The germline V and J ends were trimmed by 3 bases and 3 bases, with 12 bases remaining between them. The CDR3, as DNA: TGTGCCAGCAGTTATAGGGGACAAAACTACGAGCAGTACTTC. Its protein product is CASSYRGQNYEQYF.

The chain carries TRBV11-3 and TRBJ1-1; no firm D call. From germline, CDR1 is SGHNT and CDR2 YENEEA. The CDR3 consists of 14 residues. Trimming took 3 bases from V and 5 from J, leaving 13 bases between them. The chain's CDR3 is CASSLYPGRTEAFF. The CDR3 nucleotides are TGTGCCAGCAGCTTGTATCCGGGGAGGACTGAAGCTTTCTTT.